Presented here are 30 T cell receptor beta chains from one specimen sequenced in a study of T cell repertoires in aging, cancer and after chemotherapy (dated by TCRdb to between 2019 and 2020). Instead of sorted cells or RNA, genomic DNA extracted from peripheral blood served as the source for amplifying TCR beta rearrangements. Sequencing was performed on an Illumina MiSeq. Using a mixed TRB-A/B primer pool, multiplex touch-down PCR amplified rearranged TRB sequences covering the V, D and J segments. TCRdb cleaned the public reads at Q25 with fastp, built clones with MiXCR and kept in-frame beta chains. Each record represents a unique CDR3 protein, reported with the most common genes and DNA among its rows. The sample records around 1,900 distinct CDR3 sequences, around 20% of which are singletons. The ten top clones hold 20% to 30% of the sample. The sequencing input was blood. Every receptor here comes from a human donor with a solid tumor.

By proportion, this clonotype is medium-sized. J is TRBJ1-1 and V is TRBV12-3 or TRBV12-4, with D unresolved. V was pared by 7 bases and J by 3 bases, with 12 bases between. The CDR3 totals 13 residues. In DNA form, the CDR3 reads TGTGCCAGCACCCGCCGTGGGTACACTGAAGCTTTCTTT. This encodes CASTRRGYTEAFF.

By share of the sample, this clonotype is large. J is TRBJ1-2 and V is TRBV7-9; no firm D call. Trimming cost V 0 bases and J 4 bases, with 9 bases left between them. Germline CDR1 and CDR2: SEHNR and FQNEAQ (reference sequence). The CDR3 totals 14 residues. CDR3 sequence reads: CASSLAASFYGYTF. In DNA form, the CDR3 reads TGTGCCAGCAGCTTAGCGGCCAGTTTCTATGGCTACACCTTC.

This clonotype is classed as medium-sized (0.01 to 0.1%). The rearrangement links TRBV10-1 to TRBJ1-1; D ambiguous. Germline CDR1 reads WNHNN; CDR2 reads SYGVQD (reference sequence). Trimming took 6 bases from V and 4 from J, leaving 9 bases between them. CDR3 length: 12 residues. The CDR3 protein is CASSVGSTEAFF. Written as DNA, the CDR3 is TGCGCCAGCAGCGTAGGGTCCACTGAAGCTTTCTTT.

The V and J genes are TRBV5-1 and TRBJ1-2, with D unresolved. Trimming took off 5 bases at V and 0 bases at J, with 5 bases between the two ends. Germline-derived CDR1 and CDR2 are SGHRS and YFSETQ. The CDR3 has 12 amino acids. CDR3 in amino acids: CASRGANYGYTF. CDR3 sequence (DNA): TGCGCCAGCAGGGGAGCTAACTATGGCTACACCTTC.

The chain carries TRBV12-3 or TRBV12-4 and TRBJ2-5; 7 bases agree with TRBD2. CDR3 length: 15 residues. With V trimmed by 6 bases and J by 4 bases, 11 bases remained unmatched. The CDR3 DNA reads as TGTGCCAGCAGCGAGGCGGGAGTAGGCCGAGAGACCCAGTACTTC. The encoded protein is CASSEAGVGRETQYF.

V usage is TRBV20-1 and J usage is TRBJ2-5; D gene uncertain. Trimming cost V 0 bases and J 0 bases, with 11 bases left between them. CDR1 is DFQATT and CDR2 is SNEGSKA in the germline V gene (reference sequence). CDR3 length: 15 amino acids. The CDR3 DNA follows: TGCAGTGCTAGAGATGGTGGAGCGCACCAAGAGACCCAGTACTTC. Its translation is CSARDGGAHQETQYF.

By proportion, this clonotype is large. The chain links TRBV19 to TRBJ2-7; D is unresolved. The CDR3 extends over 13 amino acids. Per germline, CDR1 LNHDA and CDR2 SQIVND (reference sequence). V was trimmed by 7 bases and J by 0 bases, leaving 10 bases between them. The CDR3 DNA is TGTGCCAGTAAACGCACCGACTCCTACGAGCAGTACTTC. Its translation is CASKRTDSYEQYF.

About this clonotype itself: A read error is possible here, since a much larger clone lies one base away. The CDR3 reads CAWSVGQSTKAFF. The DNA for the CDR3 is TGTGCCTGGAGTGTGGGGCAGAGCACTAAAGCTTTCTTT. The V call is TRBV30, the J call TRBJ1-1; possible D gene TRBD1, 5 bases. CDR3 size: 13 residues. CDR1 GTSNPN and CDR2 SVGIG come from the germline V gene (reference sequence).

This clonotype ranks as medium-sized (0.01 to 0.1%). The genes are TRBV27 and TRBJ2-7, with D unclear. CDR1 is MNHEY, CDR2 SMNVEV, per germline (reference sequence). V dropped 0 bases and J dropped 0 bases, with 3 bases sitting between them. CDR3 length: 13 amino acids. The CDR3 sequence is CASSLSDSYEQYF. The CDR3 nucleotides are TGTGCCAGCAGTTTATCGGACTCCTACGAGCAGTACTTC.

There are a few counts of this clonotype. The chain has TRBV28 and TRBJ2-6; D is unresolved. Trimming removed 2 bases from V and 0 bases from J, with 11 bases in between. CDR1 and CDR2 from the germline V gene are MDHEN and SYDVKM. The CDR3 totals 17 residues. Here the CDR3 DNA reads TGTGCCAGCAGTTTAGGGATGCGGTCCTCTGGGGCCAACGTCCTGACTTTC. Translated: CASSLGMRSSGANVLTF.

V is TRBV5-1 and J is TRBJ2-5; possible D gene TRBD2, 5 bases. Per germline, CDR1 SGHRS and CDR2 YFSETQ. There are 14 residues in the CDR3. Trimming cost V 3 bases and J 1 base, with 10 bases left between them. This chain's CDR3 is CASSYAGSQETQYF. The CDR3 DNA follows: TGCGCCAGCAGCTACGCGGGCAGCCAAGAGACCCAGTACTTC.

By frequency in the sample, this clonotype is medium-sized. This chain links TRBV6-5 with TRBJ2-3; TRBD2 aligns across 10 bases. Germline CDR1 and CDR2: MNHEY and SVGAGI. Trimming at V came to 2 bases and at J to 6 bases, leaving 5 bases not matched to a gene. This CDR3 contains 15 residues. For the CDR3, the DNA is TGTGCCAGCAGTTACCAGCGGGAGGGCCGCGATACGCAGTATTTT. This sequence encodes CASSYQREGRDTQYF.

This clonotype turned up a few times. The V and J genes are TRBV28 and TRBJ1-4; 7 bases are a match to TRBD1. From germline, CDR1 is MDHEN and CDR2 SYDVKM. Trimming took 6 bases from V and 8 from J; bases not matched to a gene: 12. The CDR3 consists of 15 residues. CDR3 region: CASSTLGGGVEKLFF. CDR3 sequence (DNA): TGTGCCAGCAGCACCTTGGGAGGGGGCGTCGAAAAACTGTTTTTT.

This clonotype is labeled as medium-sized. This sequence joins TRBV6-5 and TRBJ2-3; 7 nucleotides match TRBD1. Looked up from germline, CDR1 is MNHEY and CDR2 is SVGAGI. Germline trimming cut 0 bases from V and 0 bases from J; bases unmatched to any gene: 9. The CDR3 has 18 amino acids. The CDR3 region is CASSYSVQGQSSTDTQYF. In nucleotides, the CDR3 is TGTGCCAGCAGTTACTCAGTACAGGGGCAATCTAGCACAGATACGCAGTATTTT.

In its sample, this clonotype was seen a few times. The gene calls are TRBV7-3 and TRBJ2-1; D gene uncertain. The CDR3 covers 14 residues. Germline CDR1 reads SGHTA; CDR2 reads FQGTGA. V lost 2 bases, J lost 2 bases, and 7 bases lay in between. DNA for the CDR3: TGTGCCAGCAGCTTACATGGGGCCTACAATGAGCAGTTCTTC. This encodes CASSLHGAYNEQFF.

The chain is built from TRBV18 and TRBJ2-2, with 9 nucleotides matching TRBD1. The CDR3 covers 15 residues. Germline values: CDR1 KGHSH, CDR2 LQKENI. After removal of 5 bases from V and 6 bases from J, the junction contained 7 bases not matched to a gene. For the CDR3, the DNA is TGTGCCAGCTCAGCGGACAGGGGCGGTTCCGGGGAGCTGTTTTTT. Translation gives CASSADRGGSGELFF.

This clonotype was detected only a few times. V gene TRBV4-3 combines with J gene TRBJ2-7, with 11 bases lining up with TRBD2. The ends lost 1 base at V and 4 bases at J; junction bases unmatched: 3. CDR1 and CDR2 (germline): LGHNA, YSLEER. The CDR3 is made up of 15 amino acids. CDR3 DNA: TGCGCCAGCAGCCAAGGACTAGCGGGACTTTACGAGCAGTACTTC. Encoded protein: CASSQGLAGLYEQYF.

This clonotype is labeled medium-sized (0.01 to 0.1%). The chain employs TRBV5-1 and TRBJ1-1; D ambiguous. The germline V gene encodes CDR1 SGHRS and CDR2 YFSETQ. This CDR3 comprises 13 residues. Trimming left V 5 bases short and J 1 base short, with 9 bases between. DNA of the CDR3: TGCGCCAGCAGGCGGGTGACGAACACTGAAGCTTTCTTT. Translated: CASRRVTNTEAFF.

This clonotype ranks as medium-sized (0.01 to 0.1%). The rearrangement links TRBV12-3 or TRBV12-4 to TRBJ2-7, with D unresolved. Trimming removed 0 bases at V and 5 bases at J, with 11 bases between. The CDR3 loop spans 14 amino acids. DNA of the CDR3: TGTGCCAGCAGTTTAGCGGGCGGACGGAACGAGCAGTACTTC. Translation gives CASSLAGGRNEQYF.

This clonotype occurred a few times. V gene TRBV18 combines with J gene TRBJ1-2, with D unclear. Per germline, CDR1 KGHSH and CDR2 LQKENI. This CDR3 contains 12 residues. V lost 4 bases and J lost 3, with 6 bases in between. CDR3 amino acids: CASSHNDYGYTF. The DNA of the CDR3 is TGTGCCAGCTCACACAATGACTATGGCTACACCTTC.

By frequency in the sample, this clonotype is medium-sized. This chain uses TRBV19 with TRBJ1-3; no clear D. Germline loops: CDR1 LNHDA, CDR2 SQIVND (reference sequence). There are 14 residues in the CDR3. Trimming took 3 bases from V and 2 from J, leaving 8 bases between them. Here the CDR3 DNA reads TGTGCCAGTAGTATTTCGAGACCTGGAAACACCATATATTTT. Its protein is CASSISRPGNTIYF.

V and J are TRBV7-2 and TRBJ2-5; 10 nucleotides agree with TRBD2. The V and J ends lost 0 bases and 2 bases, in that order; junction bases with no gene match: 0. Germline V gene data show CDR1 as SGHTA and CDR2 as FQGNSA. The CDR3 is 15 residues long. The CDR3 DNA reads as TGTGCCAGCAGCTTAGCACTAGCGGGGCAAGAGACCCAGTACTTC. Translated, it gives CASSLALAGQETQYF.

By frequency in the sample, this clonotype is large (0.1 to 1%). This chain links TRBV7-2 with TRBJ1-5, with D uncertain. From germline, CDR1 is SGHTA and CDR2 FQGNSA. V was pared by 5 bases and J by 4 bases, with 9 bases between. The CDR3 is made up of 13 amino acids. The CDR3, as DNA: TGTGCCAGCAGCCCGGAGCTAAATCAGCCCCAGCATTTT. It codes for CASSPELNQPQHF.

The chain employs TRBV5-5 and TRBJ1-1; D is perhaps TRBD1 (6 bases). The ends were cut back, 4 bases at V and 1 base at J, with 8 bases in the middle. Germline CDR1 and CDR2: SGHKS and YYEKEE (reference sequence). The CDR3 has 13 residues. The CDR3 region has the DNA TGTGCCAGCAGCCAGGACAGGAACACTGAAGCTTTCTTT. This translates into CASSQDRNTEAFF.

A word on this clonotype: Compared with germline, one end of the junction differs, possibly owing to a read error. CDR3 residues: CASSLSGPLGAFF. CDR3 in DNA: TGCGCCAGCAGCCTATCCGGGCCCTTAGGAGCTTTCTTT. V is TRBV4-2 and J is TRBJ1-1; D call uncertain. This CDR3 is built from 13 residues. Germline CDR1 LGHNA, CDR2 YNFKEQ.

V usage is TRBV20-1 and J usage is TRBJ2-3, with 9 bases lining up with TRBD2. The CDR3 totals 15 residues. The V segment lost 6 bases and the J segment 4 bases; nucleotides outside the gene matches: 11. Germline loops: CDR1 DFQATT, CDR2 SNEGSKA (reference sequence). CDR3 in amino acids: CSARIAGVRSDTQYF. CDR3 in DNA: TGCAGTGCACGCATAGCGGGAGTTCGCTCAGATACGCAGTATTTT.

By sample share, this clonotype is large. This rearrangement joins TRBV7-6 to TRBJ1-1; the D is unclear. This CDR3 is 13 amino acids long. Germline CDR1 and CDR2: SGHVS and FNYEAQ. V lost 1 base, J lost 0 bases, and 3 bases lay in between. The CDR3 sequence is CASSLEVNTEAFF. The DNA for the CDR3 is TGTGCCAGCAGCTTAGAGGTGAACACTGAAGCTTTCTTT. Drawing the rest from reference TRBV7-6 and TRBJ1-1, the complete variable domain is GAGVSQSPRYKVTKRGQDVALRCDPISGHVSLYWYRQALGQGPEFLTYFNYEAQQDKSGLPNDRFSAERPEGSISTLTIQRTEQRDSAMYRCASSLEVNTEAFFGQGTRLTVV.

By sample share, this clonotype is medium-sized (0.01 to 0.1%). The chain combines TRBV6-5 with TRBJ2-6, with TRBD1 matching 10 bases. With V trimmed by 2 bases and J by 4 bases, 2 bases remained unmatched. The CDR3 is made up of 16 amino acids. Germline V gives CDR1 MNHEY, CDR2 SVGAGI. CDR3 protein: CASSYGTGAGANVLTF. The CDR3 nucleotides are TGTGCCAGCAGTTACGGGACAGGGGCCGGGGCCAACGTCCTGACTTTC.

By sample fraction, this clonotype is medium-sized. CDR3: CASRDRGDEQFF. The CDR3, as DNA: TGTGCCAGCAGAGACAGGGGGGATGAGCAGTTCTTC. J is TRBJ2-1 and V is TRBV6-5, with TRBD1 identical over 9 bases. The CDR3 covers 12 residues. Losses at the gene ends were 6 bases for V and 8 bases for J; bases not matched to a gene: 2. Germline lookup yields CDR1 MNHEY and CDR2 SVGAGI.

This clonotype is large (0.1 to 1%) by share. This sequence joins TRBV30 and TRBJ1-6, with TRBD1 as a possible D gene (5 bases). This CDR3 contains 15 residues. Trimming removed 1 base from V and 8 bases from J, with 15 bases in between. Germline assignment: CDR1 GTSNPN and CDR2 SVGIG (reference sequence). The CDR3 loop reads CAWSGDRGADSPLHF. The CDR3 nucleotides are TGTGCCTGGAGTGGAGACCGCGGGGCGGATTCACCCCTCCACTTT.